The 8 T cell receptor beta chains in this list originate from one sample, sequenced in a study of blood T cell repertoires in COVID-19. TCRdb's table, derived via immunoSEQ multiplex PCR, lists solely in-frame clones and lacks some. The repertoire holds around 470,000 clones, roughly 87% seen once, with roughly 0.9% in the top ten. Sequenced input: peripheral blood. Receptor source: a man younger than 35 with COVID-19, enrolled during active disease.

The chain links TRBV7-6 to TRBJ2-1; D possibly corresponds to TRBD2 (6 bases). The CDR3 loop spans 18 amino acids. Looked up from germline, CDR1 is SGHVS and CDR2 is FNYEAQ. Trimming shortened V by 2 bases and J by 4 bases, and 21 bases separated the two germline ends. CDR3 in DNA: TGTGCCAGCAGCTTAAACTTACGGGAGCTTAATACGTACAATGAGCAGTTCTTC. Amino acids: CASSLNLRELNTYNEQFF.

The genes are TRBV5-1 and TRBJ2-7, with TRBD1 matching over 7 bases. Trimming took 5 bases from V and 2 from J; bases not matched to a gene: 7. Germline assignment: CDR1 SGHRS and CDR2 YFSETQ. The CDR3 runs to 14 residues. The CDR3 sequence is CASRSGTATYEQYF. CDR3 in DNA: TGCGCCAGCAGGTCCGGGACAGCCACCTACGAGCAGTACTTC.

The V call is TRBV10-3, the J call TRBJ1-6; maybe TRBD1 (5 bases). Trimming took 6 bases from V and 8 from J, leaving 11 bases between them. CDR3 size: 13 residues. The germline V gene encodes CDR1 ENHRY and CDR2 SYGVKD. The CDR3 region is CAISGDSDSPLHF. Written as DNA, the CDR3 is TGTGCCATCAGCGGGGACTCGGATTCACCCCTCCACTTT.

This sequence joins TRBV7-3 and TRBJ2-7; 10 bases are shared with TRBD2. From germline, CDR1 is SGHTA and CDR2 FQGTGA. Losses at the gene ends were 5 bases for V and 0 bases for J; bases not matched to a gene: 4. The CDR3 extends over 15 amino acids. CDR3 region: CASSVSSGSSYEQYF. The CDR3 region has the DNA TGTGCCAGCAGCGTATCTAGCGGGAGCTCCTACGAGCAGTACTTC.

This chain uses TRBV5-1 with TRBJ1-2; D is perhaps TRBD1 (6 bases). V gave up 4 bases and J gave up 7 bases, with 14 bases separating them. This CDR3 is built from 13 residues. Germline lookup yields CDR1 SGHRS and CDR2 YFSETQ. CDR3 sequence (DNA): TGCGCCAGCAGCAAGGACAGCAACGGTGGCTACACCTTC. This encodes CASSKDSNGGYTF. Variable domain in full (rest from reference TRBV5-1 and TRBJ1-2): KAGVTQTPRYLIKTRGQQVTLSCSPISGHRSVSWYQQTPGQGLQFLFEYFSETQRNKGNFPGRFSGRQFSNSRSEMNVSTLELGDSALYLCASSKDSNGGYTFGSGTRLTVV.

V usage is TRBV2 and J usage is TRBJ1-2; tentative D call: TRBD1 (6 bases). V gave up 7 bases and J gave up 3 bases, with 9 bases separating them. The germline gives CDR1 SNHLY, CDR2 FYNNEI. The CDR3 runs 12 residues. In DNA form, the CDR3 reads TGTGCCAGCAAACGGACAGACTATGGCTACACCTTC. It translates to CASKRTDYGYTF.

The rearrangement links TRBV30 to TRBJ1-1; 8 bases align to TRBD1. Germline V gene data show CDR1 as GTSNPN and CDR2 as SVGIG (reference sequence). The CDR3 is 13 amino acids. Trimming cost V 5 bases and J 0 bases; bases outside gene matches: 2. The CDR3 loop reads CAWGQGMNTEAFF. The DNA for the CDR3 is TGTGCCTGGGGACAGGGCATGAACACTGAAGCTTTCTTT.

The CDR3, as DNA: TGTGCCAGCAGCCCTCCGGGCGGGGGCCCCGAGCAGTACTTC. Protein sequence: CASSPPGGGPEQYF. The chain couples TRBV5-4 to TRBJ2-7; D is possibly TRBD2 (7 bases). Trimming cost V 4 bases and J 6 bases, with 17 bases left between them. Germline CDR1 is SGHNT and CDR2 is YYREEE (reference sequence). The CDR3 runs to 14 residues. The whole variable domain, remainder taken from reference TRBV5-4 and TRBJ2-7, is ETGVTQSPTHLIKTRGQQVTLRCSSQSGHNTVSWYQQALGQGPQFIFQYYREEENGRGNFPPRFSGLQFPNYSSELNVNALELDDSALYLCASSPPGGGPEQYFGPGTRLTVT.